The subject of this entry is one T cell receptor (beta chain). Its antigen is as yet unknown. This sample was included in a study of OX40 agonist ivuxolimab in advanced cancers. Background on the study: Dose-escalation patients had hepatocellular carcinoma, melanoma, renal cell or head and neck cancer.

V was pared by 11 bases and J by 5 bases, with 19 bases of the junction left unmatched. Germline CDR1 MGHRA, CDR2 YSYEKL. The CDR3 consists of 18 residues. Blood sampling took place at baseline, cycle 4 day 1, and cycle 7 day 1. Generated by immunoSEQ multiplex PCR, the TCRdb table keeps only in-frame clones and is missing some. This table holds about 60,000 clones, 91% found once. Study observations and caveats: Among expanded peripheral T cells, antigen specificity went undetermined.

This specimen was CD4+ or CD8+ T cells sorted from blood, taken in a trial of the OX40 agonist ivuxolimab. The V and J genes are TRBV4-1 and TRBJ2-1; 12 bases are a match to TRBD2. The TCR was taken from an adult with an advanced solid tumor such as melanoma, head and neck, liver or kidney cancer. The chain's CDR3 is CAAAPASGRAGRDNEQFF. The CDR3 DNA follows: TGCGCCGCAGCCCCCGCTAGCGGGAGGGCCGGTAGGGACAATGAGCAGTTCTTC.